This TCR beta chain was recovered during a study of blood T cell repertoires in COVID-19. About the research overall: Sites across the United States, Italy and Spain contributed samples from acute and convalescent COVID-19. PBMCs, B-cell-depleted T cells, or T cells provided the cDNA or gDNA that made up the material.

CDR1 and CDR2 (germline): MDHEN, SYDVKM. The CDR3 loop spans 16 amino acids. J gave up 4 bases and V 3 bases, and 8 bases lay outside the gene matches. Authors' processing steps: Quantification of nucleated cells was approximated via reference gene primer amplification. Clones were read by immunoSEQ multiplex PCR, and TCRdb kept only the in-frame ones, dropping some. Clone size and V and J calls were adopted from that table, with D and trimming inferred from the DNA. The data hold about 90,000 clones, with roughly 78% observed a single time. This sequence originates from a woman in her 70s with acute or convalescent COVID-19. Source material: peripheral blood. This chain connects TRBV28 to TRBJ2-3; TRBD2 matches 9 bases. CDR3 residues: CASSLGGSGSADTQYF. CDR3 DNA: TGTGCCAGCAGTTTGGGTGGTAGCGGGAGCGCAGATACGCAGTATTTT.